Each of the 6 T cell receptor beta chains below was sequenced from the same sample in a study of shared clonotypes between healthy human individuals. Produced via immunoSEQ multiplex PCR; TCRdb's table is partial and in-frame only. This table has some 2,500,000 clones, 80% to 95% appearing once. Sequenced material: naive CD4+ T cells from PBMCs. Sample subset: CD45RA+ positively selected. The receptors shown here come from a young man in good health. Some clones in this sample may be carry-over from other donors' samples.

This chain joins TRBV7-9 and TRBJ1-2; a possible D gene is TRBD1 (5 bases). Germline CDR1 is SEHNR and CDR2 is FQNEAQ (reference sequence). The CDR3 extends over 15 amino acids. Trimming shortened V by 1 base and J by 4 bases, and 13 bases separated the two germline ends. The CDR3, as DNA: TGTGCCAGCAGCTTAGAGTTGCAGGGCGCCTATGGCTACACCTTC. Protein: CASSLELQGAYGYTF.

The J gene is TRBJ1-1, the V gene TRBV7-9, with D possibly being TRBD1 (5 bases). V shed 2 bases and J shed 4 bases, with 11 bases lying between them. Germline CDR1 reads SEHNR; CDR2 reads FQNEAQ (reference sequence). There are 14 residues in the CDR3. CDR3 protein: CASSLWGEGTEAFF. The CDR3 region has the DNA TGTGCCAGCAGCTTATGGGGGGAGGGCACTGAAGCTTTCTTT.

As concerns this clone: The sample contains more than one DNA sequence encoding this CDR3. The chain uses TRBV2 and TRBJ2-7; 7 bases map to TRBD1. In germline, CDR1 is SNHLY, CDR2 FYNNEI. The CDR3 sequence is 14 residues long. Trimming took 2 bases from V and 2 from J; bases not matched to a gene: 3. The CDR3 coding sequence is TGTGCCAGCAGTGAACAGGGACAGACCTACGAGCAGTACTTC. It specifies CASSEQGQTYEQYF.

The CDR3 sequence is CATRRRLDQPQHF. As DNA, the CDR3 is TGTGCCACCCGACGGAGGTTGGATCAGCCCCAGCATTTT. The chain recombines TRBV19 with TRBJ1-5; D gene uncertain. CDR3 length equals 13 residues. The germline V and J ends were trimmed by 10 bases and 5 bases, with 15 bases remaining between them. The germline V gene encodes CDR1 LNHDA and CDR2 SQIVND (reference sequence).

V is TRBV10-3 and J is TRBJ2-7; D might be TRBD2 (5 bases). The length of the CDR3 is 12 residues. Trimming removed 5 bases from V and 5 bases from J, with 10 bases in between. Germline V CDR1 and CDR2: ENHRY, SYGVKD. The CDR3 region is CAISLSGDEQYF. The DNA of the CDR3 is TGTGCCATCAGTCTTTCCGGGGACGAGCAGTACTTC.

The CDR3 region is CASSIQGLETQYF. As DNA, the CDR3 is TGTGCCAGCAGCATACAGGGGCTAGAGACCCAGTACTTC. The gene calls are TRBV11-2 and TRBJ2-5; 7 bases line up with TRBD1. Per the germline V gene, CDR1 is SGHAT and CDR2 is FQNNGV. The CDR3 is 13 residues long. Unmatched junction bases numbered 4, after V lost 5 bases and J lost 4 bases.